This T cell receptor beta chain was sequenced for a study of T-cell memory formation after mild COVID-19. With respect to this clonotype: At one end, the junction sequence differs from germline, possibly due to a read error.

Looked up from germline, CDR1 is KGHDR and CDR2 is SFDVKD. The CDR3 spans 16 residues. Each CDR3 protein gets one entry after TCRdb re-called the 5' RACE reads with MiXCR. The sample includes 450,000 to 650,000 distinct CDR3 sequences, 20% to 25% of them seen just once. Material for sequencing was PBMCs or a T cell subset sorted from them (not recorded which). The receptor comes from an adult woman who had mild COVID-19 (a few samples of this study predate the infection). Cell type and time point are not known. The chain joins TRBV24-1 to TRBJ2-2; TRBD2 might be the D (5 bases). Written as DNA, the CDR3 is TGTGCCACCAGTGATCCTGGACTGAGGAACGCCGGGGAGCTGTTTTTT. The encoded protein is CATSDPGLRNAGELFF.